This entry concerns a single T cell receptor beta chain. It was during active infection that Seattle patients were enrolled and then longitudinally followed. This sample was taken from a study of blood T cell repertoires in COVID-19. Study in general: Whether acute or convalescent, the COVID-19 samples came from the United States, Italy and Spain.

In the authors' methods: Estimation of nucleated cell counts relied on the amplification of reference gene primers. Clones were read by immunoSEQ multiplex PCR, and TCRdb kept only the in-frame ones, dropping some. V, J and clone size were drawn from that table, and D and trimming were deduced from the DNA. The table has roughly 100,000 clones, roughly 79% seen once. This TCR came from an elderly man with COVID-19, enrolled during active disease. Material for sequencing was peripheral blood.

The CDR3 DNA sequence: TGTGCCAGCAGAGCCGGGACAGGGGGTTCCTACGAGCAGTACTTC. Its translation: CASRAGTGGSYEQYF. The chain joins TRBV6-5 to TRBJ2-7, with 11 bases that match TRBD1. With 6 bases clipped from V and 1 base from J, the junction kept 5 bases outside the gene matches. The CDR3 is made up of 15 amino acids. CDR1 is MNHEY, CDR2 SVGAGI, per germline.